A selection of T cell receptor beta chains follows, all from one sample in a study of T cells in pancreatic ductal adenocarcinoma. Data came from immunoSEQ multiplex PCR; TCRdb stores just in-frame clones and leaves some out. The sample lists about 31,000 clones; around nine tenths were seen once. The sequencing input was PBMCs. The receptors were sampled from a human donor with pancreatic ductal adenocarcinoma. Each CDR3 is given with its conserved first and last residue. The D gene is left open where the match is weak. Part of the rows lack a size; the others show once, few, many or a class for expanded clones.

V gene,clone size,J gene,D gene,CDR3 protein,CDR3 DNA
TRBV5-1,-,TRBJ1-3,-,CASSLGADGNTIYF,TGCGCCAGCAGCTTGGGGGCAGACGGAAACACCATATATTTT
TRBV15,-,TRBJ1-5,-,CATSRDLGNQPQHF,TGTGCCACCAGCAGAGATTTGGGGAATCAGCCCCAGCATTTT
TRBV2,-,TRBJ2-1,TRBD2,CASRRREGNTYNEQFF,TGTGCCAGCAGGAGGAGGGAGGGTAATACCTACAATGAGCAGTTCTTC
TRBV18,-,TRBJ2-7,-,CASRDLDRLGEQYF,TGTGCCAGCCGAGACTTGGACCGACTCGGCGAGCAGTACTTC
TRBV11-3,-,TRBJ2-3,-,CASSLGVERTDTQYF,TGTGCCAGCAGCTTAGGTGTGGAGCGCACAGATACGCAGTATTTT
TRBV6-5,-,TRBJ2-7,-,CASSPRNNEQYF,TGTGCCAGCAGTCCGCGTAATAACGAGCAGTACTTC
TRBV27,-,TRBJ1-1,-,CASSLGRSNTEAFF,TGTGCCAGCAGTTTAGGCAGAAGTAACACTGAAGCTTTCTTT
TRBV19,-,TRBJ2-3,-,CASSRQTEDTQYF,TGTGCCAGTAGTCGACAAACAGAAGATACGCAGTATTTT
TRBV12-1,-,TRBJ2-1,-,CASSPLRRYTYNEQFF,TGTGCCAGCAGCCCCCTTCGTAGGTACACCTACAATGAGCAGTTCTTC
TRBV7-2,-,TRBJ2-7,-,CASSSSILREQYF,TGTGCCAGCAGCTCATCAATCCTGCGGGAGCAGTACTTC
TRBV19,-,TRBJ1-6,TRBD1,CASKQQGDGANSPLHF,TGTGCCAGTAAGCAACAGGGGGACGGGGCTAATTCACCCCTCCACTTT
TRBV10-3,-,TRBJ2-6,-,CAISEGFGGVLTF,TGTGCCATCAGTGAGGGTTTCGGAGGGGTCCTGACTTTC
TRBV9,-,TRBJ1-3,-,CASSVGGDGNTIYF,TGTGCCAGCAGCGTAGGAGGGGATGGAAACACCATATATTTT
TRBV2,-,TRBJ2-7,-,CASSGASNEQYF,TGTGCCAGCAGTGGGGCTAGTAACGAGCAGTACTTC
TRBV2,-,TRBJ2-3,-,CASSEETDTQYF,TGTGCCAGCAGTGAGGAGACAGATACGCAGTATTTT
TRBV6-1,-,TRBJ2-5,-,CASRSVGWETQYF,TGTGCCAGCAGAAGCGTTGGCTGGGAGACCCAGTACTTC
TRBV4-3,-,TRBJ2-7,TRBD2,CASSQETSGSGSYEQYF,TGCGCCAGCAGCCAAGAGACCAGCGGTAGCGGGAGCTACGAGCAGTACTTC
TRBV5-1,-,TRBJ2-7,TRBD2,CASSKGLADYEQYF,TGCGCCAGCAGCAAGGGACTAGCGGACTACGAGCAGTACTTC
TRBV28,once,TRBJ2-7,TRBD2,CASSLSGLAGAYEQYF,TGTGCCAGCAGTTTATCCGGACTAGCGGGGGCCTACGAGCAGTACTTC
TRBV7-6,-,TRBJ1-5,-,CASSRGDLGNQPQHF,TGTGCCAGCAGCCGGGGCGACCTTGGGAATCAGCCCCAGCATTTT
TRBV6-5,-,TRBJ2-1,TRBD2,CASSFPGLAYNEQFF,TGTGCCAGCAGTTTCCCGGGACTAGCCTACAATGAGCAGTTCTTC
TRBV6-5,-,TRBJ2-3,-,CASSYRSGGFSDTQYF,TGTGCCAGCAGTTACAGGTCGGGTGGGTTCAGCGATACGCAGTATTTT
TRBV12-5,-,TRBJ2-7,TRBD1,CASGGTGGPYEQYF,TGTGCTAGTGGGGGGACAGGGGGGCCCTACGAGCAGTACTTC
TRBV25-1,-,TRBJ2-2,-,CASSESTIVSGELFF,TGTGCCAGCAGTGAATCTACCATCGTCTCCGGGGAGCTGTTTTTT
TRBV6-5,-,TRBJ1-1,TRBD1,CASSGVGQLNTEAFF,TGTGCCAGCAGTGGAGTGGGACAGCTGAACACTGAAGCTTTCTTT
TRBV21-1,once,TRBJ2-5,-,CASNGWKGGAETQYF,TGTGCCAGTAACGGGTGGAAAGGGGGCGCGGAGACCCAGTACTTC
TRBV5-4,-,TRBJ2-2,TRBD1,CASSPKNRGDTGELFF,TGTGCCAGCAGCCCCAAAAACAGGGGGGACACCGGGGAGCTGTTTTTT
TRBV18,-,TRBJ2-1,-,CASSRTENEQFF,TGTGCCAGCTCCCGGACAGAAAATGAGCAGTTCTTC
TRBV5-4,-,TRBJ2-3,TRBD2,CASASGGPTSGEQYF,TGTGCCAGCGCCTCGGGGGGACCAACCTCCGGTGAGCAGTATTTT
TRBV28,once,TRBJ2-7,TRBD1,CAILDRATYEQYF,TGTGCCATCCTTGACAGGGCAACCTACGAGCAGTACTTC
TRBV29-1,-,TRBJ2-1,TRBD2,CSVERTSGRKEQFF,TGCAGCGTGGAAAGGACTAGCGGGAGGAAAGAGCAGTTCTTC
TRBV28,-,TRBJ1-5,-,CASSLWGPGEDQPQHF,TGTGCCAGCAGTTTATGGGGGCCAGGGGAGGATCAGCCCCAGCATTTT
TRBV4-1,-,TRBJ2-1,-,CASSQDQHKGREQFF,TGCGCCAGCAGCCAAGACCAGCATAAAGGCCGTGAGCAGTTCTTC
TRBV5-1,-,TRBJ2-1,TRBD2,CASSSSGSTYNEQFF,TGCGCCAGCAGCTCTAGCGGGAGTACCTACAATGAGCAGTTCTTC
TRBV6-1,-,TRBJ2-3,-,CASSDPTPQYF,TGTGCCAGCAGTGACCCGACTCCGCAGTATTTT
TRBV4-3,-,TRBJ1-5,-,CASSQDQDSNQPQHF,TGCGCCAGCAGCCAAGATCAGGATAGCAATCAGCCCCAGCATTTT
TRBV19,-,TRBJ1-5,TRBD1,CASSTGTGNQPQHF,TGTGCCAGTAGTACCGGGACAGGCAATCAGCCCCAGCATTTT
TRBV7-9,-,TRBJ2-5,-,CASSLPPGPSRIQETQYF,TGTGCCAGCAGCCTACCCCCGGGACCCTCCCGCATCCAAGAGACCCAGTACTTC
TRBV5-1,-,TRBJ2-5,TRBD2,CASSLTSGKETQYF,TGCGCCAGCAGCTTGACTAGCGGGAAAGAGACCCAGTACTTC
TRBV5-4,-,TRBJ1-5,TRBD1,CASSLGQGISQPQHF,TGTGCCAGCAGCTTAGGACAGGGGATTTCTCAGCCCCAGCATTTT
TRBV11-3,-,TRBJ1-2,-,CASSLKSGGRGRYGYTF,TGTGCCAGCAGCTTAAAAAGTGGTGGCAGGGGTCGATATGGCTACACCTTC
TRBV6-1,-,TRBJ2-7,-,CASRGFGFLEQYF,TGTGCCAGCAGGGGCTTCGGATTTCTCGAGCAGTACTTC
TRBV28,-,TRBJ1-5,-,CASNAYSNQPQHF,TGTGCCAGCAATGCCTATAGCAATCAGCCCCAGCATTTT
TRBV11-1,-,TRBJ2-2,TRBD2,CASSFTRLAGETGELFF,TGTGCCAGCAGCTTTACTCGCCTAGCGGGAGAAACCGGGGAGCTGTTTTTT
TRBV19,-,TRBJ2-1,-,CASSNPAPGGVSSNEQFF,TGTGCCAGTAGTAACCCCGCGCCTGGAGGGGTATCCTCCAATGAGCAGTTCTTC
TRBV11-2,-,TRBJ2-3,TRBD2,CASSYGTSYSTDTQYF,TGTGCCAGCAGCTACGGGACTAGCTATAGCACAGATACGCAGTATTTT
TRBV19,-,TRBJ2-7,-,CASRLNRDYEQYF,TGTGCCAGCCGATTAAACAGGGACTACGAGCAGTACTTC
TRBV7-2,-,TRBJ1-2,TRBD1,CASSLVLRGGQGGYGYTF,TGTGCCAGCAGCTTAGTTCTGCGGGGCGGACAGGGAGGATATGGCTACACCTTC
TRBV4-2,-,TRBJ2-2,-,CASSQVSLGGSTGELFF,TGTGCCAGCAGCCAAGTGTCCCTTGGGGGTTCCACCGGGGAGCTGTTTTTT
TRBV9,once,TRBJ2-2,-,CASRGGQYTGELFF,TGTGCCAGCAGGGGAGGACAGTACACCGGGGAGCTGTTTTTT
TRBV5-5,-,TRBJ1-5,-,CASSLGGSNQPQHF,TGTGCCAGCAGCTTGGGCGGGAGCAATCAGCCCCAGCATTTT
TRBV19,-,TRBJ1-1,TRBD1,CASRDRNTEAFF,TGTGCCAGCCGGGACAGGAACACTGAAGCTTTCTTT
TRBV5-5,-,TRBJ1-5,-,CASSSQGGQPQHF,TGTGCCAGCAGCTCCCAGGGCGGTCAGCCCCAGCATTTT
TRBV18,-,TRBJ1-1,TRBD1,CASSPSTGLGAEAFF,TGTGCCAGCTCTCCGTCGACAGGGTTGGGCGCTGAAGCTTTCTTT
TRBV7-8,-,TRBJ1-1,-,CASSLVVGGNTEAFF,TGTGCCAGCAGCTTAGTTGTGGGGGGGAACACTGAAGCTTTCTTT
TRBV4-2,-,TRBJ1-2,-,CASSQDRGARVDGYTF,TGTGCCAGCAGCCAAGATCGGGGCGCCAGGGTGGATGGCTACACCTTC
TRBV11-3,once,TRBJ2-7,TRBD1,CASSGRQGNYEQYF,TGTGCCAGCAGCGGACGACAGGGAAACTACGAGCAGTACTTC